Presented here are 25 T cell receptor beta chains from one specimen sequenced in a study of blood T cell repertoires in COVID-19. This table comes from immunoSEQ multiplex PCR, and its TCRdb copy is limited to in-frame clones, with some not included. The table lists around 150,000 clones, 70% to 90% of them singletons. The sequenced sample was peripheral blood. These receptors were taken from a human donor in a cohort sampled during active COVID-19.

This chain links TRBV30 with TRBJ2-3, with 8 bases fitting TRBD1. The CDR3 length is 15 residues. With V trimmed by 0 bases and J by 2 bases, 4 bases remained unmatched. Per germline, CDR1 GTSNPN and CDR2 SVGIG (reference sequence). The CDR3 sequence is CAWSVPGGPTDTQYF. The DNA of the CDR3 is TGTGCCTGGAGTGTGCCAGGGGGCCCCACAGATACGCAGTATTTT.

The gene calls are TRBV7-3 and TRBJ2-1, with D tentatively TRBD2 (6 bases). Germline-derived CDR1 and CDR2 are SGHTA and FQGTGA. Trimming shortened V by 6 bases and J by 2 bases, and 14 bases separated the two germline ends. This CDR3 region has 15 residues. DNA for the CDR3: TGTGCCAGCAGTTATGGGCGGGGCACCTACAATGAGCAGTTCTTC. Its protein product is CASSYGRGTYNEQFF.

The gene calls are TRBV7-2 and TRBJ2-3, with a possible D match to TRBD2 (6 bases). Trimming removed 6 bases from V and 4 bases from J, with 14 bases in between. The germline gives CDR1 SGHTA, CDR2 FQGNSA. This CDR3 is 14 amino acids long. As DNA, the CDR3 is TGTGCCAGCAGATCGGGAGTTACGGCAGATACGCAGTATTTT. It codes for CASRSGVTADTQYF. Using reference TRBV7-2 and TRBJ2-3 for the parts outside the CDR3, the full variable domain is GAGVSQSPSNKVTEKGKDVELRCDPISGHTALYWYRQSLGQGLEFLIYFQGNSAPDKSGLPSDRFSAERTGGSVSTLTIQRTQQEDSAVYLCASRSGVTADTQYFGPGTRLTVL.

V usage is TRBV27 and J usage is TRBJ1-6, with 9 bases matching TRBD1. Germline V CDR1 and CDR2: MNHEY, SMNVEV (reference sequence). The CDR3 is 14 residues long. The ends lost 6 bases at V and 5 bases at J; junction bases unmatched: 2. This CDR3 reads CASRGDRDNSPLHF. DNA for the CDR3: TGTGCCAGCAGGGGGGACAGGGATAATTCACCCCTCCACTTT.

The chain employs TRBV7-9 and TRBJ2-1; 13 bases map to TRBD2. The J segment lost 10 bases and the V segment lost 6 bases, leaving 9 bases of the junction unmatched. This CDR3 region has 15 residues. Germline-derived CDR1 and CDR2 are SEHNR and FQNEAQ (reference sequence). This chain's CDR3 is CASRRTSGGVGEQFF. Here the CDR3 DNA reads TGTGCCAGCAGACGTACTAGCGGGGGGGTAGGAGAGCAGTTCTTC.

The chain joins TRBV11-2 to TRBJ2-7; D is perhaps TRBD2 (6 bases). Trimming stripped 5 bases from V and 9 bases from J, with 11 bases between. This CDR3 has 11 residues. From germline, CDR1 is SGHAT and CDR2 FQNNGV. CDR3 amino acids: CASSRDSRQYF. The CDR3 region has the DNA TGTGCCAGCAGCCGGGACTCCCGGCAGTACTTC.

The chain couples TRBV6-7 to TRBJ2-3; 11 bases are a match to TRBD2. TRBV6-7 is assigned to the ORF class and has an uncertain function. The CDR3 is made up of 16 amino acids. The V gene end was trimmed by 9 bases and the J gene end by 4 bases; junction bases not matched to a gene: 12. The CDR3 bases are TGTGCCAGGAAGAAAATAGCGGGGGGGCGGGCAGATACGCAGTATTTT. This sequence encodes CARKKIAGGRADTQYF.

The chain carries TRBV6-1 and TRBJ2-2; D is ambiguous. Germline lookup yields CDR1 MNHNS and CDR2 SASEGT. Trimming shortened V by 2 bases and J by 6 bases, and 19 bases separated the two germline ends. This CDR3 has 17 residues. The CDR3 DNA follows: TGTGCCAGCAGTGAACCCCTTCGACTGAGCAAACCCGGGGAGCTGTTTTTT. Protein: CASSEPLRLSKPGELFF.

V gene TRBV6-5 combines with J gene TRBJ2-1, with TRBD1 matching 7 bases. The CDR3 runs 14 residues. V was pared by 5 bases and J by 4 bases, with 5 bases of the junction left unmatched. Germline CDR1 MNHEY, CDR2 SVGAGI. CDR3 protein: CASSPRDSYNEQFF. The CDR3 DNA follows: TGTGCCAGCAGTCCGAGGGACAGTTACAATGAGCAGTTCTTC.

This chain uses TRBV28 with TRBJ2-7; 7 bases line up with TRBD1. The V and J ends lost 5 bases and 5 bases, in that order; junction bases with no gene match: 12. Germline V CDR1 and CDR2: MDHEN, SYDVKM. This CDR3 spans 15 amino acids. The CDR3 sequence is CASSEYRGRVNEQYF. In nucleotides, the CDR3 is TGTGCCAGCAGTGAGTACAGGGGCCGCGTCAACGAGCAGTACTTC.

This clone was recorded once. The chain recombines TRBV7-2 with TRBJ1-2; 8 bases fit TRBD1. This CDR3 has 14 amino acids. J gave up 4 bases and V 2 bases, and 3 bases lay outside the gene matches. Germline CDR1 and CDR2: SGHTA and FQGNSA. CDR3 nucleotide sequence: TGTGCCAGCAGCTTATCAGGGGGCGGCTATGGCTACACCTTC. It codes for CASSLSGGGYGYTF. Supplemented by reference TRBV7-2 and TRBJ1-2, the full variable domain reads GAGVSQSPSNKVTEKGKDVELRCDPISGHTALYWYRQSLGQGLEFLIYFQGNSAPDKSGLPSDRFSAERTGGSVSTLTIQRTQQEDSAVYLCASSLSGGGYGYTFGSGTRLTVV.

The J gene is TRBJ2-2, the V gene TRBV29-1; 8 bases are a match to TRBD1. V was pared by 6 bases and J by 3 bases, with 6 bases of the junction left unmatched. This CDR3 has 14 residues. The germline gives CDR1 SQVTM, CDR2 ANQGSEA. As DNA, the CDR3 is TGCAGCGTAAGGCAGGGGGCGGACACCGGGGAGCTGTTTTTT. It yields the protein CSVRQGADTGELFF.

The V and J genes are TRBV19 and TRBJ2-3; 9 positions match TRBD2. The CDR3 is 16 amino acids. V gave up 7 bases and J gave up 2 bases; unmatched junction bases: 10. Per the germline V gene, CDR1 is LNHDA and CDR2 is SQIVND (reference sequence). For the CDR3, the DNA is TGTGCCAGTACGACCGGGACTAGCATAACCACAGATACGCAGTATTTT. Amino acids: CASTTGTSITTDTQYF.

The chain couples TRBV30 to TRBJ2-3, with D possibly TRBD2 on 5 matching bases. Per the germline V gene, CDR1 is GTSNPN and CDR2 is SVGIG (reference sequence). This CDR3 region has 13 residues. Deletions cut 0 bases from V and 5 bases from J, with 9 bases between. CDR3: CAWSVRGRDTQYF. The CDR3 coding sequence is TGTGCCTGGAGTGTACGAGGGAGAGATACGCAGTATTTT. Drawing the rest from reference TRBV30 and TRBJ2-3, the complete variable domain is SQTIHQWPATLVQPVGSPLSLECTVEGTSNPNLYWYRQAAGRGLQLLFYSVGIGQISSEVPQNLSASRPQDRQFILSSKKLLLSDSGFYLCAWSVRGRDTQYFGPGTRLTVL.

This chain uses TRBV5-1 with TRBJ2-1, with D maybe TRBD2 (6 bases). Germline CDR1 SGHRS, CDR2 YFSETQ. The V end was cut by 0 bases, the J end by 8 bases, with 21 bases between. The CDR3 has 17 residues. The CDR3 DNA reads as TGCGCCAGCAGCTTGGCCGGCGGGGTCCACCTCAGGGATGAGCAGTTCTTC. Its translation is CASSLAGGVHLRDEQFF.

The chain links TRBV30 to TRBJ1-4, with D unresolved. V was trimmed by 5 bases and J by 0 bases, leaving 13 bases between them. CDR1 and CDR2 from the germline V gene are GTSNPN and SVGIG (reference sequence). The length of the CDR3 is 15 residues. CDR3 amino acids: CAWSPGAATNEKLFF. Here the CDR3 DNA reads TGTGCCTGGTCCCCGGGAGCAGCAACTAATGAAAAACTGTTTTTT.

V and J are TRBV7-2 and TRBJ1-5; 8 bases match TRBD1. The CDR3 totals 16 residues. The germline CDR1 and CDR2 sequences are SGHTA and FQGNSA. The V and J ends lost 4 bases and 3 bases, in that order; junction bases with no gene match: 8. The CDR3 DNA is TGTGCCAGCAGCTCAGGAGGGGGACAGGTCAATCAGCCCCAGCATTTT. Translation gives CASSSGGGQVNQPQHF.

The count of this clone is one. The chain joins TRBV7-9 to TRBJ2-7; 8 bases are shared with TRBD1. Germline CDR1 SEHNR, CDR2 FQNEAQ (reference sequence). The CDR3 spans 16 residues. V was clipped by 5 bases and J by 2 bases; unmatched bases: 11. The CDR3 DNA reads as TGTGCCAGCAGCACCGGACAGGGTGATTTGGCCTACGAGCAGTACTTC. It codes for CASSTGQGDLAYEQYF.

This clone was recorded only once. The chain links TRBV10-1 to TRBJ2-7, with 12 bases that match TRBD1. Germline-derived CDR1 and CDR2 are WNHNN and SYGVQD (reference sequence). J gave up 5 bases and V 5 bases, and 10 bases lay outside the gene matches. The CDR3 has 16 amino acids. The CDR3 reads CASSYERDRGLHEQYF. CDR3 DNA sequence: TGCGCCAGCAGTTACGAGCGGGACAGGGGGCTTCACGAGCAGTACTTC.

The chain links TRBV19 to TRBJ1-2; 10 bases map to TRBD1. Trimming at V came to 4 bases and at J to 10 bases, leaving 6 bases not matched to a gene. This CDR3 has 13 amino acids. Germline loops: CDR1 LNHDA, CDR2 SQIVND (reference sequence). For the CDR3, the DNA is TGTGCCAGTAGTACCTTGGGACAGGGGTTCTACACCTTC. It specifies CASSTLGQGFYTF.

In its sample, this clone was seen a few times. The chain recombines TRBV19 with TRBJ2-3, with TRBD2 matching over 8 bases. V dropped 5 bases and J dropped 0; count of bases not matched to a gene: 19. Germline V gives CDR1 LNHDA, CDR2 SQIVND (reference sequence). The CDR3 runs to 20 residues. This CDR3 is CASSLSRAGGGNTSTDTQYF. The DNA of the CDR3 is TGTGCCAGTAGTCTCTCCCGGGCGGGAGGTGGGAACACTAGCACAGATACGCAGTATTTT.

The rearrangement uses TRBV6-6 and TRBJ2-2, with 13 bases fitting TRBD2. V was clipped by 5 bases and J by 4 bases; unmatched bases: 10. The V gene's germline CDR1 is MNHNY and CDR2 SVGAGI (reference sequence). This CDR3 comprises 18 residues. This chain's CDR3 is CASSPRMGLAGPTGELFF. CDR3 nucleotide sequence: TGTGCCAGCAGTCCGAGAATGGGACTAGCGGGACCCACCGGGGAGCTGTTTTTT.

This chain connects TRBV27 to TRBJ1-5; 8 bases are a match to TRBD1. The V gene end was trimmed by 2 bases and the J gene end by 6 bases; junction bases not matched to a gene: 6. CDR1 and CDR2 (germline): MNHEY, SMNVEV (reference sequence). There are 15 residues in the CDR3. CDR3 in amino acids: CASSLEQGVGQPQHF. The DNA for the CDR3 is TGTGCCAGCAGTTTAGAACAGGGGGTTGGTCAGCCCCAGCATTTT.

The CDR3 here is CASSENRDGSPLHF. The CDR3 nucleotides read TGTGCCAGCAGTGAAAACAGGGATGGTTCACCCCTCCACTTT. The chain uses TRBV25-1 and TRBJ1-6; D might be TRBD1 (6 bases). The germline V gene encodes CDR1 MGHDK and CDR2 SYGVNS. This CDR3 is built from 14 residues. V gave up 2 bases and J gave up 9 bases, with 11 bases separating them.

The chain couples TRBV2 to TRBJ2-1, with D unresolved. V was cut by 11 bases and J by 0 bases, with 17 bases left in between. This CDR3 is 15 amino acids long. Germline V gives CDR1 SNHLY, CDR2 FYNNEI. CDR3 loop: CAHPVSTDSYNEQFF. As DNA, the CDR3 is TGTGCCCATCCCGTGTCAACTGACTCCTACAATGAGCAGTTCTTC.